Below, 25 T cell receptor beta chains from the same sample are listed, as sequenced in a study of shared clonotypes between healthy human individuals. Clones were sequenced by immunoSEQ multiplex PCR, and TCRdb holds only the in-frame ones, with some missing. The profile covers about half a million clones, with approximately 84% appearing a single time and 9.5% to 15% taken by the ten largest. Sequencing was performed on PBMCs. These receptor sequences come from a woman in her forties in good health. Some clones in this sample may be carry-over from other donors' samples.

A word on this clone: One base separates it from a far larger clone, so it is likely a read error. CDR3 bases: TGTGCCTGGAGTGTACTAGCGGTGTCCTACGAGCAGTACTTC. It translates to CAWSVLAVSYEQYF. The chain couples TRBV30 to TRBJ2-7, with 8 bases matching TRBD2. J gave up 1 base and V 0 bases, and 2 bases lay outside the gene matches. This CDR3 has 14 amino acids. Germline V gene data show CDR1 as GTSNPN and CDR2 as SVGIG (reference sequence).

As for this clone: A far larger clone is a single base away, which makes a read error likely. V is TRBV29-1 and J is TRBJ1-2, with a possible D match to TRBD1 (5 bases). The CDR3 length is 12 residues. Germline V CDR1 and CDR2: SQVTM, ANQGSEA. As DNA, the CDR3 is TGCAGCGTTGGGACATCAAACTATGGCTACATCTTC. It codes for CSVGTSNYGYIF.

About this clone: Additional DNA sequences in this sample encode the identical CDR3. The chain has TRBV18 and TRBJ2-5; D possibly matches TRBD1 or TRBD2 (6 bases each). The length of the CDR3 is 15 residues. Germline loops: CDR1 KGHSH, CDR2 LQKENI. The V and J ends lost 1 base and 3 bases respectively, with 12 bases between them. Here the CDR3 reads CASSPQRGAEETQYF. The CDR3 DNA follows: TGTGCCAGCTCACCACAAAGGGGGGCGGAAGAGACCCAGTACTTC.

The J gene is TRBJ2-3, the V gene TRBV4-3, with 10 nucleotides matching TRBD2. The germline V gene encodes CDR1 LGHNA and CDR2 YSLEER. This CDR3 comprises 19 residues. The V and J ends lost 3 bases and 2 bases, in that order; junction bases with no gene match: 14. The CDR3 DNA follows: TGCGCCAGCAGCCAGCGGCCCAAAACTAGCGGGGAAGCCACAGATACGCAGTATTTT. It codes for CASSQRPKTSGEATDTQYF.

The rearrangement uses TRBV11-2 and TRBJ2-2; D gene unclear. Germline V CDR1 and CDR2: SGHAT, FQNNGV. The ends were cut back, 1 base at V and 1 base at J, with 7 bases in the middle. The CDR3 is 15 amino acids. CDR3 bases: TGTGCCAGCAGCTTAGGAGCAGGGAACACCGGGGAGCTGTTTTTT. It specifies CASSLGAGNTGELFF.

As to this clone: It differs at one base from a far larger clone, so likely a read error. The chain uses TRBV5-3 and TRBJ2-7; 10 nucleotides match TRBD2. TRBV5-3 is an open reading frame, and its role is uncertain. The CDR3 consists of 15 residues. In DNA form, the CDR3 reads TGTGCCAGAGGCTTGGCCCCCGGGACTAGCGTACCCTGGCCCTTC. Translating it yields CARGLAPGTSVPWPF.

V gene TRBV2 combines with J gene TRBJ2-3; D is unclear. The CDR3 runs 13 residues. Trimming stripped 3 bases from V and 2 bases from J, with 6 bases between. Per germline, CDR1 SNHLY and CDR2 FYNNEI. CDR3 sequence: CASSDDNTDTQYF. In DNA form, the CDR3 reads TGTGCCAGCAGTGACGATAACACAGATACGCAGTATTTT.

Comment on this clone: This likely stems from a read error, as it lies one base from a far larger clone. This specimen includes other DNA sequences encoding the same CDR3. CDR3 DNA sequence: TGCAGTGCGGGGGGAGCCTTCTTT. This codes for CSAGGAFF. V gene TRBV20-1 combines with J gene TRBJ1-1; weak D call: TRBD1 (5 bases). CDR3 size: 8 residues. Germline loops: CDR1 DFQATT, CDR2 SNEGSKA (reference sequence). V lost 6 bases, J lost 14 bases, and 10 bases lay in between.

As for this clone: With only one base between it and a far larger clone, this is likely a read error. The same CDR3 is also encoded by other DNA sequences in this sample. V gene TRBV6-6 combines with J gene TRBJ2-7; 8 bases map to TRBD1. The CDR3 contains 15 residues. The germline CDR1 and CDR2 sequences are MNHNY and SVGAGI (reference sequence). The V and J ends lost 4 bases and 3 bases, in that order; junction bases with no gene match: 8. This CDR3 reads CASSSTGTGIYEQYF. The CDR3 bases are TGTGCCAGCAGTTCAACTGGGACAGGAATCTACGAGCAGTACTTC.

Only one count was recorded for this clone. V and J are TRBV4-1 and TRBJ2-7, with D tentatively TRBD1 (6 bases). The CDR3 extends over 13 amino acids. CDR1 is MGHRA and CDR2 is YSYEKL in the germline V gene. The V end lost 5 bases, the J end lost 4 bases, and 12 bases lay between the germline ends. The CDR3 spells CASSTSQGYEQYF. The CDR3 DNA is TGCGCCAGCAGCACATCACAGGGATACGAGCAGTACTTC.

In this sample, this clone turned up a few times. J is TRBJ1-2 and V is TRBV28, with unresolved D. V lost 2 bases and J lost 8, with 15 bases in between. Germline CDR1 is MDHEN and CDR2 is SYDVKM. This CDR3 spans 14 amino acids. This chain's CDR3 is CASSLVEFSRGYTF. Here the CDR3 DNA reads TGTGCCAGCAGTTTAGTGGAGTTTTCGAGGGGCTACACCTTC.

Comment on this clone: This likely stems from a read error, as it lies one base from a far larger clone. The V and J genes are TRBV10-3 and TRBJ1-5; 9 nucleotides align to TRBD1. Germline CDR1 is ENHRY and CDR2 is SYGVKD. This CDR3 has 16 amino acids. Unmatched junction bases numbered 3, after V lost 0 bases and J lost 3 bases. DNA for the CDR3: TGTGCCATCAGTGAGTCAGGGGACAGGGCCAATCAGCCCCAGCATTTT. Protein: CAISESGDRANQPQHF.

Only a few counts were recorded for this clone. The V call is TRBV6-5, the J call TRBJ1-1; D gene unclear. The CDR3 sequence is 14 residues long. Between the trimmed V and J ends, which lost 6 bases and 1 base, there was a span of 12 bases. Germline CDR1 MNHEY, CDR2 SVGAGI. The CDR3, as DNA: TGTGCCAGCAGATACGGACGGGAGAACACTGAAGCTTTCTTT. Translated: CASRYGRENTEAFF.

This clone was counted between two and nine times. The chain joins TRBV2 to TRBJ1-1; 9 bases match TRBD1. The CDR3 is 15 amino acids. With 2 bases clipped from V and 4 bases from J, the junction kept 5 bases outside the gene matches. The germline gives CDR1 SNHLY, CDR2 FYNNEI. The CDR3 is CASSEMDRGGTEAFF. DNA for the CDR3: TGTGCCAGCAGTGAAATGGACAGGGGAGGCACTGAAGCTTTCTTT.

This clone has just a few counts. A much larger clone sits a single nucleotide away, making a read error possible. The chain carries TRBV11-2 and TRBJ2-2; no clear D gene. Germline CDR1 SGHAT, CDR2 FQNNGV. The CDR3 is 14 residues long. The CDR3 bases are TGTGCCAGCAGCTTAGAACCCCACACCGAGGAGCTGTTTTTT. This sequence encodes CASSLEPHTEELFF.

This clone was seen a few times. This sequence may be a read error, since a much larger clone differs from it by one base. The chain joins TRBV7-2 to TRBJ1-5; no firm D call. The CDR3 runs to 15 residues. CDR1 is SGHTA, CDR2 FQGNSA, per germline. Trimming removed 2 bases from V and 2 bases from J, with 10 bases in between. The CDR3 spells CASSLTRAGNQPQHF. The CDR3 nucleotides are TGTGCCAGCAGCTTAACGAGGGCTGGCAATCAGCCCCAGCATTTT.

A few counts support this clone. The chain couples TRBV6-1 to TRBJ2-3; TRBD1 matches 7 bases. CDR1 MNHNS and CDR2 SASEGT come from the germline V gene. The CDR3 length is 14 residues. With 8 bases clipped from V and 3 bases from J, the junction kept 8 bases outside the gene matches. The CDR3 sequence: CASLKGQRTDTQYF. As DNA, the CDR3 is TGTGCCAGCTTAAAGGGACAGCGAACAGATACGCAGTATTTT.

The genes are TRBV28 and TRBJ1-5, with 7 bases that match TRBD1. V trimming: 6 bases; J trimming: 2 bases; junction bases outside the gene matches: 4. Germline CDR1 is MDHEN and CDR2 is SYDVKM. The CDR3 has 14 residues. CDR3 residues: CASSRQGGNQPQHF. The CDR3 DNA reads as TGTGCCAGCAGCCGACAGGGAGGCAATCAGCCCCAGCATTTT. Drawing the rest from reference TRBV28 and TRBJ1-5, the complete variable domain is DVKVTQSSRYLVKRTGEKVFLECVQDMDHENMFWYRQDPGLGLRLIYFSYDVKMKEKGDIPEGYSVSREKKERFSLILESASTNQTSMYLCASSRQGGNQPQHFGDGTRLSIL.

The V gene is TRBV5-1, the J gene TRBJ2-3, with 10 bases matching TRBD2. J lost 4 bases, V lost 3 bases, and 5 bases had no gene match. The CDR3 runs 15 residues. Germline assignment: CDR1 SGHRS and CDR2 YFSETQ. For the CDR3, the DNA is TGCGCCAGCAGCTCCGGGACTAGCGTACCAGATACGCAGTATTTT. Amino acid sequence: CASSSGTSVPDTQYF.

The V gene is TRBV18, the J gene TRBJ1-1; possible D gene TRBD1, 5 bases. Germline loops: CDR1 KGHSH, CDR2 LQKENI. The CDR3 is made up of 15 amino acids. Trimming cost V 1 base and J 0 bases, with 9 bases left between them. The CDR3 region is CASSPQGLMNTEAFF. The CDR3 DNA is TGTGCCAGCTCACCACAGGGGTTAATGAACACTGAAGCTTTCTTT.

V usage is TRBV18 and J usage is TRBJ2-5; D may be TRBD1 (7 bases). The CDR3 totals 15 residues. Trimming removed 3 bases at V and 2 bases at J, with 13 bases between. Looked up from germline, CDR1 is KGHSH and CDR2 is LQKENI. CDR3 nucleotide sequence: TGTGCCAGCTCACCGCGCGGGACAGAACAAGAGACCCAGTACTTC. Protein: CASSPRGTEQETQYF.

This chain joins TRBV30 and TRBJ2-2; 10 nucleotides match TRBD1. V trimming: 1 base; J trimming: 5 bases; junction bases outside the gene matches: 16. This CDR3 comprises 19 residues. Germline CDR1 GTSNPN, CDR2 SVGIG (reference sequence). This chain's CDR3 is CAWSALDWGGTGVTGELFF. CDR3 DNA sequence: TGTGCCTGGAGTGCCCTCGATTGGGGTGGGACAGGGGTTACCGGGGAGCTGTTTTTT.

The chain combines TRBV23-1 with TRBJ2-4; D is perhaps TRBD1 (5 bases). TRBV23-1 is an ORF, with its function uncertain. V lost 8 bases, J lost 0 bases, and 14 bases lay in between. This CDR3 is built from 15 residues. DNA for the CDR3: TGCGCCAGCCCCGACAGTACAACAGCCAAAAACATTCAGTACTTC. It codes for CASPDSTTAKNIQYF.

This clone was observed once. The chain links TRBV5-1 to TRBJ2-1; no definite D call. Germline V CDR1 and CDR2: SGHRS, YFSETQ. This CDR3 contains 13 residues. Trimming stripped 0 bases from V and 4 bases from J, with 5 bases between. CDR3 nucleotide sequence: TGCGCCAGCAGCTTGGGAGATTACAATGAGCAGTTCTTC. This gives the protein CASSLGDYNEQFF.

The chain carries TRBV2 and TRBJ1-1; D possibly corresponds to TRBD1 (5 bases). Looked up from germline, CDR1 is SNHLY and CDR2 is FYNNEI. Trimming removed 7 bases from V and 2 bases from J, with 14 bases in between. The CDR3 spans 14 residues. Here the CDR3 reads CASTGALQNTEAFF. The CDR3 DNA reads TGTGCCAGCACTGGGGCCCTACAAAACACTGAAGCTTTCTTT.